These 27 T cell receptor beta chains originate from one sample sequenced in a study of vaccination and CD4 T cells after COVID-19. Treatment: approximately nine-day PBMC culture with coronavirus spike peptide pools or control peptides (ViraFEST assay). Their specific antigens are unknown. Oncomine TCR Beta short-read sequencing was applied to DNA from cultured CD4+ T cells. MiXCR, run by TCRdb on the PCR reads, gives a single entry per CDR3 protein. The repertoire holds 2,500 to 3,500 distinct CDR3 sequences, with 77% as singletons. The sample comprised CD4+ T cells from blood, cultured in vitro. All receptors come from a human donor who had recovered from COVID-19.

This clonotype is judged large. The chain is built from TRBV18 and TRBJ2-5; the match to TRBD1 covers 12 bases. The CDR3 totals 15 residues. The germline gives CDR1 KGHSH, CDR2 LQKENI. Trimming removed 6 bases from V and 6 bases from J; junction bases left unmatched: 8. The CDR3: CASSTGTGGLKTQYF. CDR3 in DNA: TGTGCCAGCTCCACCGGGACAGGGGGCTTGAAGACCCAGTACTTC. Full variable domain (outside the CDR3, taken from reference TRBV18 and TRBJ2-5): NAGVMQNPRHLVRRRGQEARLRCSPMKGHSHVYWYRQLPEEGLKFMVYLQKENIIDESGMPKERFSAEFPKEGPSILRIQQVVRGDSAAYFCASSTGTGGLKTQYFGPGTRLLVL.

The rearrangement links TRBV27 to TRBJ1-1; D gene unclear. Germline lookup yields CDR1 MNHEY and CDR2 SMNVEV (reference sequence). Trimming took off 3 bases at V and 0 bases at J, with 8 bases between the two ends. The CDR3 sequence is 14 residues long. In DNA form, the CDR3 reads TGTGCCAGCAGTTTGAGAGGATTGAACACTGAAGCTTTCTTT. As protein: CASSLRGLNTEAFF.

The rearrangement uses TRBV6-2 or TRBV6-3 and TRBJ2-7; D unclear. With 5 bases removed from V and 1 base from J, the gap between germline ends came to 6 bases. The CDR3 totals 12 residues. CDR1 is MNHEY, CDR2 SVGEGT, per germline. The CDR3 region is CASSQISYEQYF. The CDR3 DNA reads TGTGCCAGCAGTCAAATTTCCTACGAGCAGTACTTC.

The V and J genes are TRBV5-1 and TRBJ2-7, with no clear D. The CDR3 is 14 amino acids. The germline gives CDR1 SGHRS, CDR2 YFSETQ. Trimming stripped 0 bases from V and 5 bases from J, with 12 bases between. DNA of the CDR3: TGCGCCAGCAGCTTGGGGTCGTTGGTAGACGAGCAGTACTTC. Its translation: CASSLGSLVDEQYF.

V gene TRBV6-1 combines with J gene TRBJ2-7; D is unresolved. The CDR3 spans 17 residues. The V gene's germline CDR1 is MNHNS and CDR2 SASEGT. V lost 1 base to trimming and J lost 0 bases, with 16 bases between them. The chain's CDR3 is CASSEVLGARPSYEQYF. Here the CDR3 DNA reads TGTGCCAGCAGTGAAGTTCTTGGCGCCAGGCCCTCCTACGAGCAGTACTTC.

The chain has TRBV7-2 and TRBJ2-5; no firm D call. V was clipped by 2 bases and J by 7 bases, with 11 bases between them. Germline V gene data show CDR1 as SGHTA and CDR2 as FQGNSA. CDR3 length equals 13 residues. The CDR3 sequence: CASSLQERVTQYF. CDR3 coding DNA: TGTGCCAGCAGCTTACAGGAAAGAGTGACCCAGTACTTC. The entire variable domain, with the rest obtained from reference TRBV7-2 and TRBJ2-5, is as follows: GAGVSQSPSNKVTEKGKDVELRCDPISGHTALYWYRQSLGQGLEFLIYFQGNSAPDKSGLPSDRFSAERTGGSVSTLTIQRTQQEDSAVYLCASSLQERVTQYFGPGTRLLVL.

By proportion, this clonotype is medium-sized. The V and J genes are TRBV10-3 and TRBJ2-7; no firm D call. CDR3 length: 13 residues. V shed 6 bases and J shed 2 bases, with 11 bases lying between them. Germline V gene data show CDR1 as ENHRY and CDR2 as SYGVKD. The CDR3 DNA follows: TGTGCCATCAGCGAGAATGGGGCCTACGAGCAGTACTTC. This gives the protein CAISENGAYEQYF.

V is TRBV18 and J is TRBJ1-5, with D uncertain. The CDR3 contains 13 residues. Trimming shortened V by 4 bases and J by 11 bases, and 15 bases separated the two germline ends. Germline V lookup: CDR1 KGHSH, CDR2 LQKENI. CDR3 protein: CASSRDIVSAQHF. CDR3 in DNA: TGTGCCAGCTCACGAGATATAGTCTCAGCCCAGCATTTT.

This chain links TRBV10-3 with TRBJ1-5; possible D gene TRBD1, 5 bases. The germline CDR1 and CDR2 sequences are ENHRY and SYGVKD. V lost 3 bases and J 7 bases, leaving 10 bases between the germline ends. This CDR3 has 13 residues. CDR3 sequence (DNA): TGTGCCATCAGTGATATGAGGGACCAGCCCCAGCATTTT. Translating gives CAISDMRDQPQHF.

The chain is built from TRBV7-2 and TRBJ1-5; weak D call: TRBD1 (6 bases). The germline CDR1 and CDR2 sequences are SGHTA and FQGNSA. CDR3 length equals 14 residues. V lost 3 bases and J 6 bases, leaving 12 bases between the germline ends. The CDR3 loop reads CASSFLGGGQPQHF. The CDR3, as DNA: TGTGCCAGCAGCTTCTTAGGAGGGGGTCAGCCCCAGCATTTT.

The chain is built from TRBV20-1 and TRBJ2-2, with D unclear. V lost 3 bases to trimming and J lost 1 base, with 12 bases between them. Looked up from germline, CDR1 is DFQATT and CDR2 is SNEGSKA (reference sequence). This CDR3 comprises 15 residues. The DNA of the CDR3 is TGCAGTGCTAGCAGTCATTCGGGGAACACCGGGGAGCTGTTTTTT. Translating it yields CSASSHSGNTGELFF.

This chain uses TRBV20-1 with TRBJ2-3, with unresolved D. V shed 0 bases and J shed 2 bases, with 12 bases lying between them. CDR3 length: 15 amino acids. Germline values: CDR1 DFQATT, CDR2 SNEGSKA (reference sequence). The CDR3, as DNA: TGCAGTGCTAGAGATAGGCCCTCGTACACAGATACGCAGTATTTT. Translating it yields CSARDRPSYTDTQYF.

The table lists this clonotype with a few counts. V gene TRBV5-4 combines with J gene TRBJ2-2; D might be TRBD2 (6 bases). Between the trimmed V and J ends, which lost 0 bases and 4 bases, there was a span of 16 bases. This CDR3 region has 17 residues. The germline gives CDR1 SGHNT, CDR2 YYREEE (reference sequence). The CDR3 DNA reads TGTGCCAGCAGCTTGGAGGGACTCGCCTTGGCCACCGGGGAGCTGTTTTTT. Translated, it gives CASSLEGLALATGELFF.

This clonotype has a handful of counts. The chain joins TRBV20-1 to TRBJ2-7, with TRBD1 as a possible D gene (6 bases). Trimming removed 0 bases from V and 6 bases from J, with 18 bases in between. The CDR3 contains 15 residues. Germline CDR1 DFQATT, CDR2 SNEGSKA (reference sequence). For the CDR3, the DNA is TGCAGTGCTAGAGATAACAGGGTTAGTCAAGGCGAGCAGTACTTC. Translated, it gives CSARDNRVSQGEQYF.

The chain combines TRBV7-2 with TRBJ2-7; weak D call: TRBD1 (5 bases). The V and J ends lost 2 bases and 3 bases respectively, with 14 bases between them. The germline CDR1 and CDR2 sequences are SGHTA and FQGNSA. This CDR3 has 15 residues. As DNA, the CDR3 is TGTGCCAGCAGCTTACAGCAGGGTAAGATCTACGAGCAGTACTTC. Its protein is CASSLQQGKIYEQYF.

The V call is TRBV4-1, the J call TRBJ2-2; no reliable D call. Germline V gives CDR1 MGHRA, CDR2 YSYEKL. This CDR3 is built from 14 residues. V was pared by 0 bases and J by 7 bases, with 9 bases between. In DNA form, the CDR3 reads TGCGCCAGCAGCCAAGATCCCCATAGCGGGGAGCTGTTTTTT. The encoded protein is CASSQDPHSGELFF.

Here the CDR3 reads CASSIGGPGYTF. Here the CDR3 DNA reads TGTGCCAGTAGTATAGGGGGGCCTGGCTACACCTTC. J is TRBJ1-2 and V is TRBV19, with a possible D match to TRBD1 (6 bases). The CDR3 length is 12 residues. Germline V gene data show CDR1 as LNHDA and CDR2 as SQIVND (reference sequence). V lost 1 base to trimming and J lost 7 bases, with 7 bases between them. The full variable domain, in which reference TRBV19 and TRBJ1-2 provide the parts outside the CDR3, is DGGITQSPKYLFRKEGQNVTLSCEQNLNHDAMYWYRQDPGQGLRLIYYSQIVNDFQKGDIAEGYSVSREKKESFPLTVTSAQKNPTAFYLCASSIGGPGYTFGSGTRLTVV.

Only one count was recorded for this clonotype. The V call is TRBV6-1, the J call TRBJ1-3; no definite D call. This CDR3 has 14 amino acids. Looked up from germline, CDR1 is MNHNS and CDR2 is SASEGT. Deletions cut 3 bases from V and 1 base from J, with 7 bases between. DNA of the CDR3: TGTGCCAGCAGTGAGGTCCGTTCTGGAAACACCATATATTTT. Protein sequence: CASSEVRSGNTIYF.

The chain uses TRBV27 and TRBJ2-7; D call uncertain. This CDR3 has 14 amino acids. The V and J ends lost 6 bases and 2 bases respectively, with 14 bases between them. Germline-derived CDR1 and CDR2 are MNHEY and SMNVEV (reference sequence). The CDR3 region has the DNA TGTGCCAGCAGAGCCAGGTATACCACCTACGAGCAGTACTTC. This codes for CASRARYTTYEQYF.

V is TRBV20-1 and J is TRBJ1-3, with 9 positions matching TRBD1. This CDR3 is 16 amino acids long. The germline V gene encodes CDR1 DFQATT and CDR2 SNEGSKA (reference sequence). The junction had 9 bases not matched to a gene; V was cut back by 3 bases and J by 3 bases. The CDR3 sequence is CSARSAGTGSGNTIYF. Written as DNA, the CDR3 is TGCAGTGCTAGGTCAGCCGGGACAGGGAGTGGAAACACCATATATTTT.

The rearrangement links TRBV6-5 to TRBJ1-2; D is possibly TRBD1 (5 bases). Germline V lookup: CDR1 MNHEY, CDR2 SVGAGI. Trimming stripped 4 bases from V and 8 bases from J, with 14 bases between. The CDR3 spans 13 residues. The CDR3 DNA follows: TGTGCCAGCAGTTCCTCGGGAGGGGCAGGCTACACCTTC. This codes for CASSSSGGAGYTF.

This sequence joins TRBV6-1 and TRBJ1-5; possible D gene TRBD1, 6 bases. Germline lookup yields CDR1 MNHNS and CDR2 SASEGT. The V and J ends lost 1 base and 7 bases respectively, with 11 bases between them. CDR3 size: 14 residues. CDR3 sequence: CASSEGGGGQPQHF. CDR3 in DNA: TGTGCCAGCAGTGAAGGAGGGGGAGGCCAGCCCCAGCATTTT.

The rearrangement joins TRBV20-1 to TRBJ1-1; possible D gene TRBD1, 6 bases. Trimming removed 6 bases from V and 7 bases from J, with 18 bases in between. The CDR3 has 13 amino acids. The germline gives CDR1 DFQATT, CDR2 SNEGSKA (reference sequence). The DNA for the CDR3 is TGCAGTGCCCCCATAACGGGGGGGCGTGAAGCTTTCTTT. This translates into CSAPITGGREAFF.

The V gene is TRBV20-1, the J gene TRBJ1-3, with D perhaps matching TRBD1 (5 bases). Germline V lookup: CDR1 DFQATT, CDR2 SNEGSKA (reference sequence). The CDR3 contains 12 residues. Trimming stripped 6 bases from V and 0 bases from J, with 6 bases between. The DNA of the CDR3 is TGCAGTGCGGGGGTCTCTGGAAACACCATATATTTT. It translates to CSAGVSGNTIYF.

This clonotype has only a few counts. The chain is built from TRBV7-2 and TRBJ1-2; D remains ambiguous. The CDR3 extends over 13 amino acids. Trimming left V 0 bases short and J 4 bases short, with 6 bases between. Germline assignment: CDR1 SGHTA and CDR2 FQGNSA. CDR3 in DNA: TGTGCCAGCAGCTTAGCAGGGATCTATGGCTACACCTTC. This encodes CASSLAGIYGYTF.

This chain links TRBV7-2 with TRBJ1-3; D may be TRBD1 (6 bases). Trimming pared 3 bases from V and 13 bases from J, leaving 16 bases between. This CDR3 region has 13 residues. The germline V gene has CDR1 SGHTA and CDR2 FQGNSA. The CDR3 DNA reads as TGTGCCAGCAGCTTCCCGGGGGCCCCAAATATATATTTT. Translation: CASSFPGAPNIYF.

Remarks on this clonotype: Given a much more abundant clone one base away, this may be a read error. This CDR3 is missing its conserved last phenylalanine or tryptophan, likely due to a read error. V usage is TRBV20-1 and J usage is TRBJ2-1, with 10 nucleotides matching TRBD2. Germline lookup yields CDR1 DFQATT and CDR2 SNEGSKA (reference sequence). The CDR3 loop spans 14 amino acids. The chain's CDR3 is CSVGAGGNYNEQFL. CDR3 sequence (DNA): TGCAGCGTAGGAGCGGGGGGGAACTACAATGAGCAGTTCCTC.